This TCR beta chain was recorded in a study of vaccination and CD4 T cells after COVID-19. On the study more broadly: Two of the convalescents were Hispanic, and convalescents were six males and four females.

Notes on the study in general: The study examined relatively few convalescent patients and included no early post-infection timepoints.

V was trimmed by 1 base and J by 2 bases, leaving 24 bases between them. CDR1 is LNHNV, CDR2 YYDKDF, per germline (reference sequence). The CDR3 length is 20 residues. This clonotype was seen more than once but under ten times. Its matching antigen is unknown. Once obtained from cultured CD4+ T cells, the DNA was sequenced using the Oncomine TCR Beta short-read assay. TCRdb re-analysed the PCR reads in MiXCR, keeping a single row per CDR3 protein. The sample lists over 14,000 distinct CDR3 sequences, 73% occurring once. The treatment: roughly 11-day PBMC culture with coronavirus spike peptide pools or control peptides (ViraFEST assay). Negative selection isolated the CD4+ T cells once the cells had been cultured for over 9 days.

Sequences were obtained from CD4+ T cells from blood, cultured in vitro. This TCR was recovered from a human donor who had recovered from COVID-19. J is TRBJ1-5 and V is TRBV15; D is unclear. CDR3 in amino acids: CATSRARASGGLIGNQPQHF. CDR3 sequence (DNA): TGTGCCACCAGCAGAGCAAGGGCCTCGGGCGGGTTGATCGGCAATCAGCCCCAGCATTTT.